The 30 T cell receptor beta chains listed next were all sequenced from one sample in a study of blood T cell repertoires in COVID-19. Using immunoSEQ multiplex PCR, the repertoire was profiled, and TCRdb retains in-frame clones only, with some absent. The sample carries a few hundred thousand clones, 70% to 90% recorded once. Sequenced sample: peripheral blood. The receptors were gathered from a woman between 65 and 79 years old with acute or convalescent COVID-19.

CDR3 sequence reads: CASSPRTGWMPPLHF. CDR3 in DNA: TGTGCCAGCAGCCCACGGACAGGGTGGATGCCACCCCTCCACTTT. This chain links TRBV3-1 (or the pseudogene TRBV3-2) with TRBJ1-6; 8 bases agree with TRBD1. The V gene end was trimmed by 4 bases and the J gene end by 11 bases; junction bases not matched to a gene: 10. This CDR3 has 15 residues. Germline V lookup: CDR1 LGHDT, CDR2 YNNKEL (reference sequence).

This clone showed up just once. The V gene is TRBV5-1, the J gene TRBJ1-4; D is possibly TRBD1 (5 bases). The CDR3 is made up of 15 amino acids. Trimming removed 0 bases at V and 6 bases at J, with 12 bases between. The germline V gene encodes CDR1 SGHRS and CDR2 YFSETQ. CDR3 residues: CASSLGPAGYEKLFF. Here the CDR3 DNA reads TGCGCCAGCAGCTTGGGACCCGCAGGGTATGAAAAACTGTTTTTT. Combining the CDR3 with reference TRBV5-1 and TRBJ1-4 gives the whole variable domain KAGVTQTPRYLIKTRGQQVTLSCSPISGHRSVSWYQQTPGQGLQFLFEYFSETQRNKGNFPGRFSGRQFSNSRSEMNVSTLELGDSALYLCASSLGPAGYEKLFFGSGTQLSVL.

CDR3 DNA: TGTGCCAGCAGCTTCCCCGGGGCAACTAATGAAAAACTGTTTTTT. Encoded protein: CASSFPGATNEKLFF. The rearrangement joins TRBV7-2 to TRBJ1-4, with no clear D. V was trimmed by 3 bases and J by 0 bases, leaving 8 bases between them. Per the germline V gene, CDR1 is SGHTA and CDR2 is FQGNSA. CDR3 length: 15 residues.

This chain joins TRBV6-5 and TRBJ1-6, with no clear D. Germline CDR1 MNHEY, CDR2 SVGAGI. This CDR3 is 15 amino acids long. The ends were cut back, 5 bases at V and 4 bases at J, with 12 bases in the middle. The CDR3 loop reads CASSPRTSYNSPLHF. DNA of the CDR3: TGTGCCAGCAGTCCCCGGACTTCGTATAATTCACCCCTCCACTTT.

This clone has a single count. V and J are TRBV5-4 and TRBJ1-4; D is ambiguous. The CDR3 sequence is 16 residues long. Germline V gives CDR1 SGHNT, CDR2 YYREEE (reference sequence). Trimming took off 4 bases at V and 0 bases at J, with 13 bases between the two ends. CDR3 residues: CASSPGSTATNEKLFF. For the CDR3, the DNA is TGTGCCAGCAGCCCGGGGTCGACGGCAACTAATGAAAAACTGTTTTTT.

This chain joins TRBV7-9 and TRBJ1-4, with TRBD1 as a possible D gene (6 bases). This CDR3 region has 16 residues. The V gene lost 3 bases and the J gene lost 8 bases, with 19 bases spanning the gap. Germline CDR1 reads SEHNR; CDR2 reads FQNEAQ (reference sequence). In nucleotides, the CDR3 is TGTGCCAGCAGCTTGGCTTACATACAGGGCCGGGAAAAACTGTTTTTT. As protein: CASSLAYIQGREKLFF.

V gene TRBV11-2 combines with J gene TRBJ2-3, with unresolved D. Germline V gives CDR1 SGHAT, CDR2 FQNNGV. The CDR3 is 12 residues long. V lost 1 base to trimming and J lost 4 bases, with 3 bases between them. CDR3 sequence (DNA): TGTGCCAGCAGCTTAGCCGCAGATACGCAGTATTTT. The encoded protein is CASSLAADTQYF.

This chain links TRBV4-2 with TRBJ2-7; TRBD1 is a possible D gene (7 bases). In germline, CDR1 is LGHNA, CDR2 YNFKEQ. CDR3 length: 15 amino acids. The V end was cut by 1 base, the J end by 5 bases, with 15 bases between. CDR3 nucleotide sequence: TGTGCCAGCAGCCAAGTGTCAGGGGGGCCGGACGAGCAGTACTTC. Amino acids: CASSQVSGGPDEQYF.

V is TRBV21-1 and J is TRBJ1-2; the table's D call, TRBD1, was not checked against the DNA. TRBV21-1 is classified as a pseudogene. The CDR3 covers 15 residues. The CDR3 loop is CASRDRCPSNYGYTF. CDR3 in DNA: TGTGCCAGCCGCGACAGGTGCCCTAGTAACTATGGCTACACCTTC.

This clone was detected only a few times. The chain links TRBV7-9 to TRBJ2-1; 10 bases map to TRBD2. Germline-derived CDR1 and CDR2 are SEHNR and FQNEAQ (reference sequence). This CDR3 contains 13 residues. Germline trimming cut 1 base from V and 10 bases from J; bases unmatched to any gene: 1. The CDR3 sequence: CASSLVLAGEQFF. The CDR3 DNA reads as TGTGCCAGCAGCTTAGTACTAGCGGGGGAGCAGTTCTTC. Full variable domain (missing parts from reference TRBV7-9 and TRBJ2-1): DTGVSQNPRHKITKRGQNVTFRCDPISEHNRLYWYRQTLGQGPEFLTYFQNEAQLEKSRLLSDRFSAERPKGSFSTLEIQRTEQGDSAMYLCASSLVLAGEQFFGPGTRLTVL.

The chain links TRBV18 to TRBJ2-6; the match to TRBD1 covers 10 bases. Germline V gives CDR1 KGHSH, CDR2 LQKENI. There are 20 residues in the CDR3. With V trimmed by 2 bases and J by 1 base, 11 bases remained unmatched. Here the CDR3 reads CASSPITSGQGGSGANVLTF. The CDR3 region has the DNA TGTGCCAGCTCACCAATAACCAGCGGACAGGGGGGATCTGGGGCCAACGTCCTGACTTTC.

For the CDR3, the DNA is TGTGCCAGCAGCTTAGTGAATGCAGGGTGGACTGAAGCTTTCTTT. This codes for CASSLVNAGWTEAFF. The chain combines TRBV11-2 with TRBJ1-1; TRBD1 might be the D (5 bases). This CDR3 comprises 15 residues. The germline CDR1 and CDR2 sequences are SGHAT and FQNNGV. V dropped 1 base and J dropped 5 bases, with 14 bases sitting between them.

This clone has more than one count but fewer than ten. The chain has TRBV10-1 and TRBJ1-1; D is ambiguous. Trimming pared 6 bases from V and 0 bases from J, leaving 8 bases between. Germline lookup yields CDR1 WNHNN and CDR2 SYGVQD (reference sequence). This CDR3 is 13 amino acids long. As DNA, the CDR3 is TGCGCCAGCAGGGCAAACCTGAACACTGAAGCTTTCTTT. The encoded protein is CASRANLNTEAFF.

As DNA, the CDR3 is TGCGCCAGCAGTGAGGGGACTACAATGAAAGAGCAGTTCTTC. As protein: CASSEGTTMKEQFF. The chain uses TRBV5-1 and TRBJ2-1; 7 bases match TRBD2. The V gene end was trimmed by 5 bases and the J gene end by 10 bases; junction bases not matched to a gene: 12. The germline gives CDR1 SGHRS, CDR2 YFSETQ. This CDR3 comprises 14 residues.

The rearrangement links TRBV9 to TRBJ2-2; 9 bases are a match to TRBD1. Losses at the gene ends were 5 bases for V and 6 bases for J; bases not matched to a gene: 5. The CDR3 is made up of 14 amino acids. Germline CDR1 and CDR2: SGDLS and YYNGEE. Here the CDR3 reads CASRVGQGSGELFF. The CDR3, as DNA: TGTGCCAGCAGAGTGGGACAGGGTTCCGGGGAGCTGTTTTTT.

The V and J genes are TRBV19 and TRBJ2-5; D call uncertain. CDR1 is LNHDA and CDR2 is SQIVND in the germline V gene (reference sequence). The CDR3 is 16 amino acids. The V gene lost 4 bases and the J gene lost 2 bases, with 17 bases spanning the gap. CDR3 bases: TGTGCCAGTAGTAATCGAATTAATACCAGGCAAGAGACCCAGTACTTC. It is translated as CASSNRINTRQETQYF.

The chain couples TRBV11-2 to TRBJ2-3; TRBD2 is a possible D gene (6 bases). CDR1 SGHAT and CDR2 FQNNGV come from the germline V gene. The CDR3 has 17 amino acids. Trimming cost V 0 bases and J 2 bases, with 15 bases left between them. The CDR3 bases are TGTGCCAGCAGCTTAGATTCATTTCGGGGGACCACAGATACGCAGTATTTT. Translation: CASSLDSFRGTTDTQYF.

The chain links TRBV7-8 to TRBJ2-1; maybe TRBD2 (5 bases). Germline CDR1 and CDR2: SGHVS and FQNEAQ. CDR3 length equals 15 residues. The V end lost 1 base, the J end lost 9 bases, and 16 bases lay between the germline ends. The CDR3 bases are TGTGCCAGCAGCTTAGTGAGCGGTTCACTGGTTGAGCAGTTCTTC. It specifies CASSLVSGSLVEQFF.

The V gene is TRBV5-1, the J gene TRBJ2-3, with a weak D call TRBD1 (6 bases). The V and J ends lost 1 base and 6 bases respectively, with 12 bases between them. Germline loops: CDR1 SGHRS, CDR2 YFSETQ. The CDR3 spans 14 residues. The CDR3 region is CASSLSQGMDTQYF. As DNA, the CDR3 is TGCGCCAGCAGCTTGTCCCAGGGGATGGATACGCAGTATTTT. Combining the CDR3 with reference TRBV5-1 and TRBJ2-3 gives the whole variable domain KAGVTQTPRYLIKTRGQQVTLSCSPISGHRSVSWYQQTPGQGLQFLFEYFSETQRNKGNFPGRFSGRQFSNSRSEMNVSTLELGDSALYLCASSLSQGMDTQYFGPGTRLTVL.

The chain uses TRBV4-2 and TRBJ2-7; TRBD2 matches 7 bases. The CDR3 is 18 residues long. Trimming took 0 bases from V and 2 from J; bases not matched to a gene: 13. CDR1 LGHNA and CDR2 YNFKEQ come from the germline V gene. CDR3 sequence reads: CASSQDYKGMTSTYEQYF. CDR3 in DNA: TGTGCCAGCAGCCAAGATTATAAGGGCATGACTAGCACCTACGAGCAGTACTTC.

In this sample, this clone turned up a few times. CDR3: CASSWDRGRGEQFF. CDR3 coding DNA: TGTGCCAGCAGCTGGGACAGGGGGCGCGGAGAGCAGTTCTTC. The chain has TRBV7-9 and TRBJ2-1; TRBD1 matches 12 bases. The germline V gene has CDR1 SEHNR and CDR2 FQNEAQ (reference sequence). The trim removed 4 bases at V and 10 bases at J, leaving 5 bases unmatched. The CDR3 has 14 amino acids.

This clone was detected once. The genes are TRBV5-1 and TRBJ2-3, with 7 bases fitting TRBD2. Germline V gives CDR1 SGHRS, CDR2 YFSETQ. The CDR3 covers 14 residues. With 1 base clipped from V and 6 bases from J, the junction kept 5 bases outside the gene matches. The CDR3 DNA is TGCGCCAGCAGCTTGTTGCGGGGGACGGATACGCAGTATTTT. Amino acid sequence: CASSLLRGTDTQYF.

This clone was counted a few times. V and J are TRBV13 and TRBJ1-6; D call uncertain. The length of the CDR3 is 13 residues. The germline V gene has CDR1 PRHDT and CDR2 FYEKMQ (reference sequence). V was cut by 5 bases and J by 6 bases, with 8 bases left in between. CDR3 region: CASSTGFNSPLHF. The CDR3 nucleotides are TGTGCCAGCAGCACGGGGTTTAATTCACCCCTCCACTTT.

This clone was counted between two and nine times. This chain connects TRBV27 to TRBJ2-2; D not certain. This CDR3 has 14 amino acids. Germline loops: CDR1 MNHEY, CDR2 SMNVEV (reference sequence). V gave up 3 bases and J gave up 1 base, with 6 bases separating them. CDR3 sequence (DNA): TGTGCCAGCAGTTTCGGGTGGAACACCGGGGAGCTGTTTTTT. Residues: CASSFGWNTGELFF.

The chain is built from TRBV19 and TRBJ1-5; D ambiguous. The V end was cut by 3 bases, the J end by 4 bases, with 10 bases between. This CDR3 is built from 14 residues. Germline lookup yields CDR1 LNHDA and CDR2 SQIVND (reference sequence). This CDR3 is CASSIKWANQPQHF. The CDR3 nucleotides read TGTGCCAGTAGTATCAAGTGGGCGAATCAGCCCCAGCATTTT.

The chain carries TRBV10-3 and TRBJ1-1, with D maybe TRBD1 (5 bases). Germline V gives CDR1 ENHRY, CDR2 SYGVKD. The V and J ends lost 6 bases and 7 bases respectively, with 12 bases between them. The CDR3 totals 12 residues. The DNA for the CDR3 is TGTGCCATCAGAGACAGCCTCTTTGAAGCTTTCTTT. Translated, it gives CAIRDSLFEAFF.

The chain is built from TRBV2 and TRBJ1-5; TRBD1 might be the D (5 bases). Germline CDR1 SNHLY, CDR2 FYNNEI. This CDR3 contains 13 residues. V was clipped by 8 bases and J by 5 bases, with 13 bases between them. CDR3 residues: CASHGRRDQPQHF. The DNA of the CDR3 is TGTGCCAGCCACGGGCGCAGGGATCAGCCCCAGCATTTT.

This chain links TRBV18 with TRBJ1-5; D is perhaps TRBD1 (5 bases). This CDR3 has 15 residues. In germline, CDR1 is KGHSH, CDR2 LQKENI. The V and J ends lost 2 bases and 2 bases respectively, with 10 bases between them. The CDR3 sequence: CASSPAGRGNQPQHF. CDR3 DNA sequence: TGTGCCAGCTCACCAGCAGGGCGCGGCAATCAGCCCCAGCATTTT.

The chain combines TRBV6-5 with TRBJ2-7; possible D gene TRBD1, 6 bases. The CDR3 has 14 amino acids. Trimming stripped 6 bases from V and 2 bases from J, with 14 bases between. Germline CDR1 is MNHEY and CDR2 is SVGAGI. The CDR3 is CASSLTGIPYEQYF. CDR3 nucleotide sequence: TGTGCCAGCAGCCTAACAGGGATCCCCTACGAGCAGTACTTC.

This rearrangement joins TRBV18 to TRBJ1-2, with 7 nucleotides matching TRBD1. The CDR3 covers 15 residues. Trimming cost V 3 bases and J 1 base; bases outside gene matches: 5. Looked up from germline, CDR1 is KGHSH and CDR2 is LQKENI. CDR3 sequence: CASSPAGQFNYGYTF. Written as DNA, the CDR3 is TGTGCCAGCTCACCGGCGGGACAGTTTAACTATGGCTACACCTTC.